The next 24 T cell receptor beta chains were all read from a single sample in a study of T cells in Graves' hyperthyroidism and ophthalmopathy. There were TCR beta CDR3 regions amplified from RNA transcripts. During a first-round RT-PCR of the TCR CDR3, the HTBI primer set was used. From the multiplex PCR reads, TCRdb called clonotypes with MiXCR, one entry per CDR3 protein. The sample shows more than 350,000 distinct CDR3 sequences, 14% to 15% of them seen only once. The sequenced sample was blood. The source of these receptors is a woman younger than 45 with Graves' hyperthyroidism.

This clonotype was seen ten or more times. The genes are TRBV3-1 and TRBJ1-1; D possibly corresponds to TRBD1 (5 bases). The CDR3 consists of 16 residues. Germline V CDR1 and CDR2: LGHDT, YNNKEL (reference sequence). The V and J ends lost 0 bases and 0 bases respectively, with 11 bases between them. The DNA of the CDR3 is TGTGCCAGCAGCCAAGATCCTAAGGGGATGAACACTGAAGCTTTCTTT. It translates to CASSQDPKGMNTEAFF. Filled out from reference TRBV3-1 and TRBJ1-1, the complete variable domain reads DTAVSQTPKYLVTQMGNDKSIKCEQNLGHDTMYWYKQDSKKFLKIMFSYNNKELIINETVPNRFSPKSPDKAHLNLHINSLELGDSAVYFCASSQDPKGMNTEAFFGQGTRLTVV.

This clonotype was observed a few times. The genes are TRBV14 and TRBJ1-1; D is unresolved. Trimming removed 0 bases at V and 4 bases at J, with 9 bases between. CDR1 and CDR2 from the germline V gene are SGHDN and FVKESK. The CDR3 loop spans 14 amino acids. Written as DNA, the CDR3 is TGTGCCAGCAGCCAAGATTTAGGTGTCACTGAAGCTTTCTTT. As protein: CASSQDLGVTEAFF.

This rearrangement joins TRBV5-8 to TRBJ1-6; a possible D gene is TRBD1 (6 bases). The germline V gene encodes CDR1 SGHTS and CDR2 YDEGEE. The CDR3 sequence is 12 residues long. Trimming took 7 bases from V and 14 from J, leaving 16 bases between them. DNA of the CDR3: TGTGCCAGCGTATTAACAGGGATTACCCTCCACTTT. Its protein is CASVLTGITLHF.

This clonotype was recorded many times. This CDR3 reads CASRLRSSGSSYNEQFF. The DNA of the CDR3 is TGTGCCAGCAGACTACGATCTAGCGGGAGCTCCTACAATGAGCAGTTCTTC. This rearrangement joins TRBV12-3 or TRBV12-4 to TRBJ2-1; 10 bases align to TRBD2. V dropped 6 bases and J dropped 0; count of bases not matched to a gene: 8. The CDR3 consists of 17 residues.

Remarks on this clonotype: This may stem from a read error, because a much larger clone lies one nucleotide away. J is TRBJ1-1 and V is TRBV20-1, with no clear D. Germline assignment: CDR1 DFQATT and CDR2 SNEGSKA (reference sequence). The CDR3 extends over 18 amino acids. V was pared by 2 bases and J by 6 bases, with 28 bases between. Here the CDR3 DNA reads TGCAGTGCTAGACAACCACCCGGGATAGGGTTATACAACGCTGAAGCTTTCTTT. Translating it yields CSARQPPGIGLYNAEAFF.

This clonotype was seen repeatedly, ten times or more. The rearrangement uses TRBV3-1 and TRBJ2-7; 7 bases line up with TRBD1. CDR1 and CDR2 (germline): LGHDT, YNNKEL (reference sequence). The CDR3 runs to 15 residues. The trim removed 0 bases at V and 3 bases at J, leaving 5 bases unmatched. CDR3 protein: CASSQEGGPNYEQYF. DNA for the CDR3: TGTGCCAGCAGCCAAGAAGGGGGCCCAAACTACGAGCAGTACTTC.

CDR3 nucleotides: TGTGCCAGCAGGTCTTGGGCAGCGGGAGGATGGGAGACCCAGTACTTC. It is translated as CASRSWAAGGWETQYF. The chain couples TRBV7-2 to TRBJ2-5; 9 bases agree with TRBD2. V shed 6 bases, J shed 5 bases, and the junction held 13 bases outside the gene matches. The germline gives CDR1 SGHTA, CDR2 FQGNSA. CDR3 length: 16 residues.

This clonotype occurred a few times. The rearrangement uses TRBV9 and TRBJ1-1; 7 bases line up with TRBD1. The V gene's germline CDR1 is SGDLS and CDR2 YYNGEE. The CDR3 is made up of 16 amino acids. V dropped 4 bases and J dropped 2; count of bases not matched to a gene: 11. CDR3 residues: CASSPGQGQINTEAFF. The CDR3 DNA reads TGTGCCAGCAGCCCTGGGCAGGGACAGATAAACACTGAAGCTTTCTTT.

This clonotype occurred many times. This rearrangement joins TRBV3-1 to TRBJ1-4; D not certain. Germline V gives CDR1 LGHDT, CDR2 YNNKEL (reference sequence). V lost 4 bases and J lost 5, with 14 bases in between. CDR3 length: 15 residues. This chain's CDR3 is CASSPVGSVNEKLFF. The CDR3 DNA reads TGTGCCAGCAGCCCGGTTGGCAGCGTGAATGAAAAACTGTTTTTT.

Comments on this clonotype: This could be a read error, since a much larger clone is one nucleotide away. CDR3 region: CASSVWTGELYF. CDR3 bases: TGTGCCAGCAGCGTCTGGACGGGGGAGCTGTATTTT. The chain recombines TRBV9 with TRBJ2-2; D possibly corresponds to TRBD2 (6 bases). Germline V gene sequence: CDR1 SGDLS, CDR2 YYNGEE. This CDR3 has 12 amino acids. Complete variable domain (other parts from reference TRBV9 and TRBJ2-2): DSGVTQTPKHLITATGQRVTLRCSPRSGDLSVYWYQQSLDQGLQFLIQYYNGEERAKGNILERFSAQQFPDLHSELNLSSLELGDSALYFCASSVWTGELYFGEGSRLTVL.

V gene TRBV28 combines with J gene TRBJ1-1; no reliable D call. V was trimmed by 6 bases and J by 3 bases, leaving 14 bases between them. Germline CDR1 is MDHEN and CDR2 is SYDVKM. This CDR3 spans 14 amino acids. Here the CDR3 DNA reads TGTGCCAGCAGACCCACTGACATTTACACTGAAGCTTTCTTT. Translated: CASRPTDIYTEAFF. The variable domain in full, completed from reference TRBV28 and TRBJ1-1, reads DVKVTQSSRYLVKRTGEKVFLECVQDMDHENMFWYRQDPGLGLRLIYFSYDVKMKEKGDIPEGYSVSREKKERFSLILESASTNQTSMYLCASRPTDIYTEAFFGQGTRLTVV.

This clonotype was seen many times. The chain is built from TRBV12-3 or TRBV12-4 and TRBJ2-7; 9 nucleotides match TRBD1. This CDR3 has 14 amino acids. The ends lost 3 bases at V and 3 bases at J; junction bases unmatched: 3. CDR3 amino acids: CASSLGQGDYEQYF. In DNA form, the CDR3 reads TGTGCCAGCAGTTTGGGACAGGGAGACTACGAGCAGTACTTC.

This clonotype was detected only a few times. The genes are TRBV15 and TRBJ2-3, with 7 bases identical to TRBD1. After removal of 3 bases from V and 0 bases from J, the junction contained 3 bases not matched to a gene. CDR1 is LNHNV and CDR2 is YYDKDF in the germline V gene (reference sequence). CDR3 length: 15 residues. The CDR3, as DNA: TGTGCCACCAGCAGGTCGACAGGGAGCACAGATACGCAGTATTTT. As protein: CATSRSTGSTDTQYF.

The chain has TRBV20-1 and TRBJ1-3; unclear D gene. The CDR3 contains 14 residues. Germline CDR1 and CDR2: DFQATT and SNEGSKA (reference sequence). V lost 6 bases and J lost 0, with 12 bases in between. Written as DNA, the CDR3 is TGCAGTGCCCCGTTGCACAGCTCTGGAAACACCATATATTTT. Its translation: CSAPLHSSGNTIYF.

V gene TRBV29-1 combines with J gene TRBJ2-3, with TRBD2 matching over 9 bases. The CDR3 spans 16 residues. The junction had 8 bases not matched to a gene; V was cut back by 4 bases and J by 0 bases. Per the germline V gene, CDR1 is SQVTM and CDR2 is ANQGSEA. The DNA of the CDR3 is TGCAGCGTTGTAGGGATTAGCGGGAGAAGCACAGATACGCAGTATTTT. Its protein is CSVVGISGRSTDTQYF.

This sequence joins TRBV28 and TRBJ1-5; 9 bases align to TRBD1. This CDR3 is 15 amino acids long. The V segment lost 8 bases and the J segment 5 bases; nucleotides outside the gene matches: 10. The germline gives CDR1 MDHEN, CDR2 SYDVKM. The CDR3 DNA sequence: TGTGCCAGCGTTGGGGCCGGGACAGGGTATCAGCCCCAGCATTTT. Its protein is CASVGAGTGYQPQHF.

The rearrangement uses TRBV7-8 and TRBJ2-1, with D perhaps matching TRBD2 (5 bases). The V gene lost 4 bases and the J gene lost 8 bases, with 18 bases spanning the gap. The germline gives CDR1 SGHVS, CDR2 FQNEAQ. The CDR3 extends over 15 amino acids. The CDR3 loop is CASSSDPPPRDEQFF. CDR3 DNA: TGTGCCAGCAGCTCGGACCCGCCCCCGAGGGATGAGCAGTTCTTC.

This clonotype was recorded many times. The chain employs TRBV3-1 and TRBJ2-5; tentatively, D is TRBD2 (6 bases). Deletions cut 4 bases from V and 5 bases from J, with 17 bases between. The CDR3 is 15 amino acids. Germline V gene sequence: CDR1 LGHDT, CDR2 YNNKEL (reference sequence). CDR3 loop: CASSPGTPGGETQYF. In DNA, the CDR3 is TGTGCCAGCAGCCCCGGGACTCCCGGAGGGGAGACCCAGTACTTC.

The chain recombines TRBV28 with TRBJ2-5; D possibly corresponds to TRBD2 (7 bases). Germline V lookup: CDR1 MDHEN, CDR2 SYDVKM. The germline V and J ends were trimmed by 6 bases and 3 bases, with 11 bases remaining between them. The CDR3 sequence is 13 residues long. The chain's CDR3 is CASSEGGEETQYF. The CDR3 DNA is TGTGCCAGCAGCGAGGGGGGGGAAGAGACCCAGTACTTC.

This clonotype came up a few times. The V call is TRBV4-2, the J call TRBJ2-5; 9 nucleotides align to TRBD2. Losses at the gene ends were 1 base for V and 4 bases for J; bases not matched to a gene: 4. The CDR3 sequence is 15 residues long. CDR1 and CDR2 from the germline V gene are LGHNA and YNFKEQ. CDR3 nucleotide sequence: TGTGCCAGCAGCCAAGGAATTAGCGGGAGAGAGACCCAGTACTTC. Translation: CASSQGISGRETQYF.

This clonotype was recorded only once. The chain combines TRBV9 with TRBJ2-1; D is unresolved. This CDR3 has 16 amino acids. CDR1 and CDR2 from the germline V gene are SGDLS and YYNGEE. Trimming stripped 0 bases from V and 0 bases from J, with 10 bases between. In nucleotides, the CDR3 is TGTGCCAGCAGCGTAGGGGGTACCCTCTCCTACAATGAGCAGTTCTTC. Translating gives CASSVGGTLSYNEQFF.

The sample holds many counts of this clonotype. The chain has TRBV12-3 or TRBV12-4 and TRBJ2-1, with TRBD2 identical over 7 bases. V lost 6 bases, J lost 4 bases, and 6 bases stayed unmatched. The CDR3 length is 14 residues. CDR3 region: CASRTTSPYNEQFF. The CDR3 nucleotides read TGTGCCAGCAGGACGACTAGCCCTTACAATGAGCAGTTCTTC.

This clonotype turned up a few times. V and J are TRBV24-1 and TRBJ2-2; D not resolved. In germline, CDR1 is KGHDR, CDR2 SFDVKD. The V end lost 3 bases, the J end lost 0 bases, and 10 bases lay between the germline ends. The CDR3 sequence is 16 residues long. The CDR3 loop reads CATSDPRQANTGELFF. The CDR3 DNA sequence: TGTGCCACCAGTGATCCCCGTCAAGCGAACACCGGGGAGCTGTTTTTT.

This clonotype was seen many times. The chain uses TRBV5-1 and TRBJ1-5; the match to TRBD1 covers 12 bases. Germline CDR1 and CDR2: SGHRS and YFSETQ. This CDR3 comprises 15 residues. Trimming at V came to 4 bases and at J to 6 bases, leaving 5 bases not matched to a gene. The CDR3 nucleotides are TGCGCCAGCAGCCCGGGACAGGGGGCGTTTCAGCCCCAGCATTTT. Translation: CASSPGQGAFQPQHF.